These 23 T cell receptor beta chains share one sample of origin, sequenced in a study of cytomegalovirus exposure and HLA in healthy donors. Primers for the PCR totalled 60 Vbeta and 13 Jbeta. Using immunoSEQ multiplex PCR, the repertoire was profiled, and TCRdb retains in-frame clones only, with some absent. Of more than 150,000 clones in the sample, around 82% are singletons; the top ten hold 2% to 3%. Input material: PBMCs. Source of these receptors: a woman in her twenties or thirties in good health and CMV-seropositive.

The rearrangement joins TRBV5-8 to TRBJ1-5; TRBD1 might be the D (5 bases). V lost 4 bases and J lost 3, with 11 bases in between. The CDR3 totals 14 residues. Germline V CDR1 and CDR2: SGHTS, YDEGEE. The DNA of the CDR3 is TGTGCCAGCAGCCCGCCAGGGAACAATCAGCCCCAGCATTTT. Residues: CASSPPGNNQPQHF.

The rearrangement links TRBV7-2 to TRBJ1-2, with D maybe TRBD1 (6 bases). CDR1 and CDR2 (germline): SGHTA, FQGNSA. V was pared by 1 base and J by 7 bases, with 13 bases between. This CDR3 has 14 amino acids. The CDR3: CASSLEGGGVGYTF. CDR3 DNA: TGTGCCAGCAGCTTAGAAGGGGGAGGGGTTGGCTACACCTTC. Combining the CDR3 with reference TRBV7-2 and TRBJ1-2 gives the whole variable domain GAGVSQSPSNKVTEKGKDVELRCDPISGHTALYWYRQSLGQGLEFLIYFQGNSAPDKSGLPSDRFSAERTGGSVSTLTIQRTQQEDSAVYLCASSLEGGGVGYTFGSGTRLTVV.

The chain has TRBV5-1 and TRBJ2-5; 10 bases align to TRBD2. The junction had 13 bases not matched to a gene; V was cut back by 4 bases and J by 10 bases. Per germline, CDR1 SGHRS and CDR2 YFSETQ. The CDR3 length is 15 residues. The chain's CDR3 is CASSLTLASGGVQYF. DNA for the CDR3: TGCGCCAGCAGCCTGACCCTCGCCAGCGGGGGGGTCCAGTACTTC.

CDR3 region: CASSLGRVLGSPLHF. The CDR3 bases are TGTGCCAGCAGCTTAGGCAGGGTGCTTGGTTCACCCCTCCACTTT. The J gene is TRBJ1-6, the V gene TRBV7-2; the D gene is possibly TRBD1 (5 bases). The germline V gene has CDR1 SGHTA and CDR2 FQGNSA. Deletions cut 1 base from V and 9 bases from J, with 13 bases between. The CDR3 runs 15 residues. Full variable domain (rest looked up from reference TRBV7-2 and TRBJ1-6): GAGVSQSPSNKVTEKGKDVELRCDPISGHTALYWYRQSLGQGLEFLIYFQGNSAPDKSGLPSDRFSAERTGGSVSTLTIQRTQQEDSAVYLCASSLGRVLGSPLHFGNGTRLTVT.

CDR3 sequence (DNA): TGTGCCAGCAGCTTAGAGCGGGGGGGCTTCAATGAGCAGTTCTTC. It encodes CASSLERGGFNEQFF. The V call is TRBV7-2, the J call TRBJ2-1; TRBD2 aligns across 10 bases. Germline lookup yields CDR1 SGHTA and CDR2 FQGNSA. After removal of 1 base from V and 6 bases from J, the junction contained 3 bases not matched to a gene. This CDR3 comprises 15 residues.

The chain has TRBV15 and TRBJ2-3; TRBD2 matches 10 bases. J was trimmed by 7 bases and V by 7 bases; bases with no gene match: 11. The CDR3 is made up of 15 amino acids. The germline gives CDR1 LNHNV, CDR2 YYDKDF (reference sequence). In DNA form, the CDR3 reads TGTGCCACCATTAAGAGCGGGGGGGTCGCTAATACGCAGTATTTT. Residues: CATIKSGGVANTQYF.

The CDR3 region is CASSLGPPPGSTEAFF. The CDR3 DNA reads TGTGCCAGCAGCTTAGGCCCTCCGCCGGGGAGCACTGAAGCTTTCTTT. V gene TRBV11-1 combines with J gene TRBJ1-1, with D hard to call. CDR1 is SGHAT and CDR2 is FQDESV in the germline V gene (reference sequence). With 1 base removed from V and 4 bases from J, the gap between germline ends came to 16 bases. This CDR3 region has 16 residues.

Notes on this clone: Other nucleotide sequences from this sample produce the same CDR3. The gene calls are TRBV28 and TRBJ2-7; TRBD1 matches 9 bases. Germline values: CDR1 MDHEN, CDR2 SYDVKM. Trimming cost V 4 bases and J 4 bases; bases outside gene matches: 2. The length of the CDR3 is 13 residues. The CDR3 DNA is TGTGCCAGCAGTTCCGGACAGGGGTACGAGCAGTACTTC. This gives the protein CASSSGQGYEQYF. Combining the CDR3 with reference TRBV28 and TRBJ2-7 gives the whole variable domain DVKVTQSSRYLVKRTGEKVFLECVQDMDHENMFWYRQDPGLGLRLIYFSYDVKMKEKGDIPEGYSVSREKKERFSLILESASTNQTSMYLCASSSGQGYEQYFGPGTRLTVT.

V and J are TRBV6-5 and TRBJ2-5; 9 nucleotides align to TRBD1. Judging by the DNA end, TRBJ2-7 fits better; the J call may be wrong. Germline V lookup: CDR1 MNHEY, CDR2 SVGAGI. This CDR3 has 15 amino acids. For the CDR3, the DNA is TGTGCCAGCAGTTCTCACCGGGACAGGGACTACGAGCAGTACTTC. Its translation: CASSSHRDRDYEQYF.

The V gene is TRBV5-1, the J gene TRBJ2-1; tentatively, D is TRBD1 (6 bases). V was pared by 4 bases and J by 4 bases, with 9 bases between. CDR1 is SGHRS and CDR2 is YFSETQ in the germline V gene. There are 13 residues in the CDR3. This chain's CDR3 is CASSPDRYNEQFF. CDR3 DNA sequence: TGCGCCAGCAGCCCCGACAGGTACAATGAGCAGTTCTTC.

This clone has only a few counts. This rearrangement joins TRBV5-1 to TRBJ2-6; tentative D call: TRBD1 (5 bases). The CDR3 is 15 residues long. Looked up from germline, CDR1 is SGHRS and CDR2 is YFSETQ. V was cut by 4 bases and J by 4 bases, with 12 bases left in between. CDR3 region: CASSPTGAGANVLTF. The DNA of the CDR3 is TGCGCCAGCAGCCCCACAGGAGCCGGGGCCAACGTCCTGACTTTC.

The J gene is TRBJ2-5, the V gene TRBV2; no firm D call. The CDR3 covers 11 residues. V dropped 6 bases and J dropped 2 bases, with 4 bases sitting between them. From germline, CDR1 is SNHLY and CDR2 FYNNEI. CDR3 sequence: CASRSQETQYF. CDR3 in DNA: TGTGCCAGCAGATCGCAAGAGACCCAGTACTTC.

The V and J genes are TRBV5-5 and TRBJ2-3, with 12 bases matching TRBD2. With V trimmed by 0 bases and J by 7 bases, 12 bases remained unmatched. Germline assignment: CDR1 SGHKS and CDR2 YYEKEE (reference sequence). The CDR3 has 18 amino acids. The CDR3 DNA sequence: TGTGCCAGCAGCTTGGTAGAGGCTAGCGGGGGGGCGGGAAATACGCAGTATTTT. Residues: CASSLVEASGGAGNTQYF.

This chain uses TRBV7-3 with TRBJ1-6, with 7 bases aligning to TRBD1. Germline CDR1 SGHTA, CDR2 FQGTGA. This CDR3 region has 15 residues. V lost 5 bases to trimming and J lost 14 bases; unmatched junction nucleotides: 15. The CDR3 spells CASSPTTGMGATLHF. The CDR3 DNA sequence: TGTGCCAGCAGCCCAACGACAGGGATGGGGGCCACCCTCCACTTT.

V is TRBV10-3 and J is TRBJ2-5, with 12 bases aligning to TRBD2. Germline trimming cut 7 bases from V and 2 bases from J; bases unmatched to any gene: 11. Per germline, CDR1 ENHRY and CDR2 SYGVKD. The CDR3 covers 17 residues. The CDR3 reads CAIKKGPGLAGQETQYF. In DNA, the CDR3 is TGTGCCATCAAAAAGGGACCCGGACTAGCGGGGCAAGAGACCCAGTACTTC.

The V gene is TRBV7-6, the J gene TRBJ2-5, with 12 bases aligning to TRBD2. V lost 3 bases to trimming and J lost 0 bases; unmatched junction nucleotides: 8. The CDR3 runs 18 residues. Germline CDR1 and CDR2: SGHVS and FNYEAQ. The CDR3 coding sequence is TGTGCCAGCAGCTTCCCCTCTAGCGGGGGGGCCAACCAAGAGACCCAGTACTTC. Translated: CASSFPSSGGANQETQYF.

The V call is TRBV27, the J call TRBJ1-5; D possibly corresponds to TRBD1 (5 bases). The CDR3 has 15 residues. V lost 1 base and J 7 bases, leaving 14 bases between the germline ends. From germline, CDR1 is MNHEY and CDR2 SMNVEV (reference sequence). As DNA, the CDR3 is TGTGCCAGCAGTTTATTTTTAGGGGTAAACCAGCCCCAGCATTTT. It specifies CASSLFLGVNQPQHF.

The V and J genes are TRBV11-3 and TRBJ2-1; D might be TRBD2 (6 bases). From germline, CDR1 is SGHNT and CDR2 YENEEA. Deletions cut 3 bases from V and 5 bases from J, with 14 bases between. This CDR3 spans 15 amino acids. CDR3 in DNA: TGTGCCAGCAGCTTGGTCGGGCTAGCGCACAATGAGCAGTTCTTC. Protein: CASSLVGLAHNEQFF.

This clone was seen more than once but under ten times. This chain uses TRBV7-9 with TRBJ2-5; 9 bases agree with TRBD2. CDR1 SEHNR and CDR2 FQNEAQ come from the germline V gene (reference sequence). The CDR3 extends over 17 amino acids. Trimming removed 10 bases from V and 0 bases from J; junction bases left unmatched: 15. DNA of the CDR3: TGTGCCATCACATCCACCCGGGCTAGCGGGAACCAAGAGACCCAGTACTTC. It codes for CAITSTRASGNQETQYF.

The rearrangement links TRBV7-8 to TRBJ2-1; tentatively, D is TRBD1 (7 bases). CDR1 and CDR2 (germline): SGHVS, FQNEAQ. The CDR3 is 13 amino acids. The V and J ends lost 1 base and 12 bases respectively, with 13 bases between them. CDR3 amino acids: CASSLVEGAGQFF. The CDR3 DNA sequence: TGTGCCAGCAGCTTAGTGGAGGGGGCCGGGCAGTTCTTC.

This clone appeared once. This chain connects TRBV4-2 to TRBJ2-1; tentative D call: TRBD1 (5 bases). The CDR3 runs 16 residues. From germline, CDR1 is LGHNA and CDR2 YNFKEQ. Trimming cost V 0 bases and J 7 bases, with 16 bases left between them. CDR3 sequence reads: CASSQDPADTWNEQFF. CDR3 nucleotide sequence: TGTGCCAGCAGCCAAGATCCTGCGGACACTTGGAATGAGCAGTTCTTC.

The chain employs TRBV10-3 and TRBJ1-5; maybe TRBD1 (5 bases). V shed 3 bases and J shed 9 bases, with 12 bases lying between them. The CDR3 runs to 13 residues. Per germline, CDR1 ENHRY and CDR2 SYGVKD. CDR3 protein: CAISDPTATPQHF. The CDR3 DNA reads TGTGCCATCAGTGACCCGACAGCTACGCCCCAGCATTTT.

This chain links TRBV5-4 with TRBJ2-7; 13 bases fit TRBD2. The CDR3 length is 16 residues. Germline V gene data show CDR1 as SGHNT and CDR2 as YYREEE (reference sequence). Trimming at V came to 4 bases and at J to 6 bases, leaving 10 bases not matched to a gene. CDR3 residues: CASSNQRTSGGLEQYF. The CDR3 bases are TGTGCCAGCAGCAACCAGAGGACTAGCGGGGGCCTCGAGCAGTACTTC.